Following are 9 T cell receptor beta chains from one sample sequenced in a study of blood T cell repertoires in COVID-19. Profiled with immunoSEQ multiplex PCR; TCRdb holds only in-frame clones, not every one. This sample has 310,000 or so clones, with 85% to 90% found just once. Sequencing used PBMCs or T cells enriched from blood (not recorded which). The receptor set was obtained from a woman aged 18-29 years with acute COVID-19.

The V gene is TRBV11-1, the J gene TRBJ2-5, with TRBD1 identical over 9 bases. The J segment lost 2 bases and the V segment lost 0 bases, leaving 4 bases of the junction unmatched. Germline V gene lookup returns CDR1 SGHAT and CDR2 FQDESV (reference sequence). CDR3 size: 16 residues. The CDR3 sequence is CASSLASDRGQETQYF. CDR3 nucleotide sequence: TGTGCCAGCAGCTTAGCCAGTGACAGGGGGCAAGAGACCCAGTACTTC.

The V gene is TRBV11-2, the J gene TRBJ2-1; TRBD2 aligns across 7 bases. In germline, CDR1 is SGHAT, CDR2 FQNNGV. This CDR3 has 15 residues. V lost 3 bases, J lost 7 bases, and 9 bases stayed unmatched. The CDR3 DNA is TGTGCCAGCAGCTTCACCCACCGGGGAGGGAATGAGCAGTTCTTC. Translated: CASSFTHRGGNEQFF.

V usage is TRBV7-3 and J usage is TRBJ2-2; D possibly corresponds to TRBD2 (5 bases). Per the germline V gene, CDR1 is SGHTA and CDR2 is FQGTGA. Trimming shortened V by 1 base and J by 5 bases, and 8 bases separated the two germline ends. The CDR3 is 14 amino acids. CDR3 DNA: TGTGCCAGCAGCTTAAGGGAGTCGACCGGGGAGCTGTTTTTT. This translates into CASSLRESTGELFF.

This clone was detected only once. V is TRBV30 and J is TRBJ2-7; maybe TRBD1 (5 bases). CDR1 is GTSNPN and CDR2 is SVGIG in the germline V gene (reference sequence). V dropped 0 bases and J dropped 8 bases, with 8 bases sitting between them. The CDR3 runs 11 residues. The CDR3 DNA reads TGTGCCTGGAGTGTAGCAGGGAAGCAGTACTTC. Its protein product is CAWSVAGKQYF.

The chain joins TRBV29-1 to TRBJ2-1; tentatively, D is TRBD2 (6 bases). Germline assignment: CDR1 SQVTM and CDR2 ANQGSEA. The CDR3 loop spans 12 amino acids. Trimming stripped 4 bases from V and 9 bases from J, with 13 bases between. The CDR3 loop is CSVGFRDFEQFF. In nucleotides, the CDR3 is TGCAGCGTTGGCTTCAGGGACTTTGAGCAGTTCTTC.

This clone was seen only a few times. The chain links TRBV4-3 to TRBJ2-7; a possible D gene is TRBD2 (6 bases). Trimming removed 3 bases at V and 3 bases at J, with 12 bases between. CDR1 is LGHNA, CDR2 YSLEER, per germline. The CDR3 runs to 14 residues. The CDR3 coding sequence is TGCGCCAGCAGCCAGCGACTAGGGGTCTACGAGCAGTACTTC. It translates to CASSQRLGVYEQYF.

In DNA, the CDR3 is TGCGCCAGCAGTGAGAGCGGGAGGGCCTTCAATGAGCAGTTCTTC. Amino acid sequence: CASSESGRAFNEQFF. V usage is TRBV10-1 and J usage is TRBJ2-1, with 10 bases that match TRBD2. This CDR3 has 15 residues. Germline CDR1 is WNHNN and CDR2 is SYGVQD (reference sequence). V was pared by 2 bases and J by 6 bases, with 4 bases of the junction left unmatched.

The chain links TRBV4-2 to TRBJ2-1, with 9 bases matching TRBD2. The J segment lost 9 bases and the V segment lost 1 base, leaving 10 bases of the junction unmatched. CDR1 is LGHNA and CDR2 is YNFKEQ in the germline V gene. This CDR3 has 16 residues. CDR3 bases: TGTGCCAGCAGCCAAGGGAGTAGCGGGAGAGGGGGTGAGCAGTTCTTC. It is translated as CASSQGSSGRGGEQFF.

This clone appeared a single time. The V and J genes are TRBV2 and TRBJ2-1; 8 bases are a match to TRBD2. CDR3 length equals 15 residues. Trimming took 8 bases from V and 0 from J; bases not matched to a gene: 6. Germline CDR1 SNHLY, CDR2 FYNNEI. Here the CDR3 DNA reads TGTGCCAGCGGGAACGGGAGGGGCTCCTACAATGAGCAGTTCTTC. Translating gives CASGNGRGSYNEQFF.